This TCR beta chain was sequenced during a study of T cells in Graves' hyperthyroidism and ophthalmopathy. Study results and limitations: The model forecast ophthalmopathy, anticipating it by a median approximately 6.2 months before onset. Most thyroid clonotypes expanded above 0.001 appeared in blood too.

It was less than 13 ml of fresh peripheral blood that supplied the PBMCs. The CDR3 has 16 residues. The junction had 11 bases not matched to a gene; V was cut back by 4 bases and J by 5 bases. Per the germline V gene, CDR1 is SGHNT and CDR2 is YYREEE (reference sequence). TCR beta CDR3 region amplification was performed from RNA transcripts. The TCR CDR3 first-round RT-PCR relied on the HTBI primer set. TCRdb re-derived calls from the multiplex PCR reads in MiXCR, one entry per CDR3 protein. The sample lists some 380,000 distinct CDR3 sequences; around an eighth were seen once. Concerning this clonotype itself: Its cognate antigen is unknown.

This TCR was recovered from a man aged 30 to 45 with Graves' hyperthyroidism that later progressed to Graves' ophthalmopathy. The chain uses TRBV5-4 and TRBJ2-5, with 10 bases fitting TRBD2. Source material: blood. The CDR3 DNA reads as TGTGCCAGCAGCCCACGACCAGCGGGGGGGCGGGAGACCCAGTACTTC. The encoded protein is CASSPRPAGGRETQYF.